These 29 T cell receptor beta chains originate from one sample sequenced in a study of shared clonotypes between healthy human individuals. Sequenced by immunoSEQ multiplex PCR; TCRdb stores in-frame clones only, minus some. The sample carries roughly 2 million clones, approximately 95% recorded once. Specimen: naive CD4+ T cells sorted from blood. Subset given: CD45RA+ positively selected. The receptors were gathered from a man aged 18 to 30 in good health.

The chain joins TRBV29-1 to TRBJ1-1; D is ambiguous. CDR3 length equals 14 residues. Per the germline V gene, CDR1 is SQVTM and CDR2 is ANQGSEA. V was pared by 2 bases and J by 1 base, with 11 bases between. The CDR3 loop reads CSVEIPWANTEAFF. The CDR3 DNA reads as TGCAGCGTTGAAATCCCCTGGGCGAACACTGAAGCTTTCTTT.

The chain is built from TRBV11-2 and TRBJ2-7; 8 bases are shared with TRBD1. CDR1 and CDR2 (germline): SGHAT, FQNNGV. This CDR3 comprises 16 residues. V shed 5 bases and J 2 bases; nucleotides not matched to a gene: 11. The CDR3 sequence: CASSHGQGVFAYEQYF. Written as DNA, the CDR3 is TGTGCCAGCAGCCACGGACAGGGAGTATTCGCCTACGAGCAGTACTTC.

The chain employs TRBV11-2 and TRBJ1-1, with D uncertain. V lost 5 bases and J 4 bases, leaving 11 bases between the germline ends. Germline V CDR1 and CDR2: SGHAT, FQNNGV. The length of the CDR3 is 13 residues. This chain's CDR3 is CASSPRFTTEAFF. The DNA of the CDR3 is TGTGCCAGCAGCCCTCGGTTTACCACTGAAGCTTTCTTT.

This chain links TRBV2 with TRBJ2-7; D gene uncertain. The CDR3 extends over 13 amino acids. The V end lost 6 bases, the J end lost 3 bases, and 12 bases lay between the germline ends. Germline V CDR1 and CDR2: SNHLY, FYNNEI. As DNA, the CDR3 is TGTGCCAGCAGCGACGGACCCAGCTACGAGCAGTACTTC. The encoded protein is CASSDGPSYEQYF.

The chain combines TRBV9 with TRBJ2-1; maybe TRBD2 (5 bases). Germline values: CDR1 SGDLS, CDR2 YYNGEE. The CDR3 sequence is 15 residues long. The V end lost 4 bases, the J end lost 0 bases, and 11 bases lay between the germline ends. The CDR3 region has the DNA TGTGCCAGCAGCCCCCGGGATAGCTCCTACAATGAGCAGTTCTTC. Its protein is CASSPRDSSYNEQFF.

V and J are TRBV7-3 and TRBJ2-2; D is possibly TRBD1 or TRBD2 (5 bases each). Germline CDR1 reads SGHTA; CDR2 reads FQGTGA. Between the trimmed V and J ends, which lost 6 bases and 6 bases, there was a span of 14 bases. The CDR3 totals 14 residues. The CDR3 reads CASSIIGGPGELFF. CDR3 DNA sequence: TGTGCCAGCAGTATTATTGGGGGTCCCGGGGAGCTGTTTTTT.

The chain uses TRBV5-4 and TRBJ2-6; 15 nucleotides align to TRBD2. The CDR3 is 18 amino acids. With V trimmed by 4 bases and J by 4 bases, 6 bases remained unmatched. Germline V CDR1 and CDR2: SGHNT, YYREEE (reference sequence). CDR3 in amino acids: CASSPGLAGGRGANVLTF. DNA of the CDR3: TGTGCCAGCAGCCCCGGACTAGCGGGAGGGCGAGGGGCCAACGTCCTGACTTTC.

The chain has TRBV29-1 and TRBJ2-7; D is perhaps TRBD1 (5 bases). The CDR3 covers 13 residues. V lost 5 bases and J 5 bases, leaving 16 bases between the germline ends. Looked up from germline, CDR1 is SQVTM and CDR2 is ANQGSEA. CDR3: CSVTGPSGDEQYF. DNA of the CDR3: TGCAGCGTTACAGGTCCGTCCGGCGACGAGCAGTACTTC.

V gene TRBV5-1 combines with J gene TRBJ1-1, with a possible D match to TRBD1 (6 bases). Germline V gene data show CDR1 as SGHRS and CDR2 as YFSETQ. The length of the CDR3 is 14 residues. V lost 0 bases and J 7 bases, leaving 13 bases between the germline ends. CDR3 protein: CASSLGQGINEAFF. For the CDR3, the DNA is TGCGCCAGCAGCTTGGGTCAGGGGATTAATGAAGCTTTCTTT. Full variable domain (rest looked up from reference TRBV5-1 and TRBJ1-1): KAGVTQTPRYLIKTRGQQVTLSCSPISGHRSVSWYQQTPGQGLQFLFEYFSETQRNKGNFPGRFSGRQFSNSRSEMNVSTLELGDSALYLCASSLGQGINEAFFGQGTRLTVV.

The chain is built from TRBV11-2 and TRBJ2-1; D possibly corresponds to TRBD2 (6 bases). The germline gives CDR1 SGHAT, CDR2 FQNNGV. V lost 4 bases and J lost 7, with 17 bases in between. This CDR3 is 15 amino acids long. The CDR3 DNA sequence: TGTGCCAGCAGCTCCCCCCTGACTAGTTTGAATGAGCAGTTCTTC. Amino acids: CASSSPLTSLNEQFF.

This clone was found a few times. CDR3 residues: CASSVGRGGNTIYF. CDR3 nucleotides: TGTGCCAGCAGTGTCGGGAGGGGTGGAAACACCATATATTTT. The V call is TRBV2, the J call TRBJ1-3, with D tentatively TRBD1 (5 bases). V was clipped by 4 bases and J by 3 bases, with 10 bases between them. The germline V gene has CDR1 SNHLY and CDR2 FYNNEI. This CDR3 contains 14 residues.

V usage is TRBV5-5 and J usage is TRBJ2-4; D is undetermined. V lost 2 bases and J 0 bases, leaving 6 bases between the germline ends. CDR1 SGHKS and CDR2 YYEKEE come from the germline V gene (reference sequence). The CDR3 has 14 residues. The CDR3 sequence is CASSFPLAKNIQYF. CDR3 sequence (DNA): TGTGCCAGCAGCTTTCCCCTAGCCAAAAACATTCAGTACTTC.

The chain has TRBV20-1 and TRBJ1-4; D call uncertain. The V end was cut by 7 bases, the J end by 8 bases, with 11 bases between. Germline assignment: CDR1 DFQATT and CDR2 SNEGSKA (reference sequence). The CDR3 is made up of 11 amino acids. The CDR3 DNA is TGCAGTGTTCTGAGATGGGAAAAACTGTTTTTT. Translating it yields CSVLRWEKLFF.

The rearrangement uses TRBV19 and TRBJ1-2; tentative D call: TRBD1 (6 bases). Germline V gene lookup returns CDR1 LNHDA and CDR2 SQIVND (reference sequence). This CDR3 has 16 residues. V lost 7 bases and J 4 bases, leaving 22 bases between the germline ends. CDR3: CASNPGGGARIYGYTF. The CDR3 coding sequence is TGTGCCAGTAACCCCGGAGGGGGGGCGCGAATCTATGGCTACACCTTC. The entire variable domain, with the rest obtained from reference TRBV19 and TRBJ1-2, is as follows: DGGITQSPKYLFRKEGQNVTLSCEQNLNHDAMYWYRQDPGQGLRLIYYSQIVNDFQKGDIAEGYSVSREKKESFPLTVTSAQKNPTAFYLCASNPGGGARIYGYTFGSGTRLTVV.

In its sample, this clone was seen once. The chain carries TRBV18 and TRBJ2-7; D possibly corresponds to TRBD2 (5 bases). The ends were cut back, 2 bases at V and 3 bases at J, with 8 bases in the middle. Per germline, CDR1 KGHSH and CDR2 LQKENI. The CDR3 runs to 13 residues. The CDR3 loop is CASSPERDYEQYF. CDR3 nucleotides: TGTGCCAGCTCACCAGAACGGGACTACGAGCAGTACTTC.

The V gene is TRBV4-1, the J gene TRBJ1-5; possibly TRBD1 for D (6 bases). Germline CDR1 and CDR2: MGHRA and YSYEKL. V shed 4 bases and J shed 2 bases, with 15 bases lying between them. This CDR3 spans 16 amino acids. CDR3 in amino acids: CASSPEGGGGNQPQHF. The CDR3 bases are TGCGCCAGCAGCCCGGAAGGGGGGGGCGGCAATCAGCCCCAGCATTTT.

In nucleotides, the CDR3 is TGTGCCAGCTCACCACCGGGGGGAGTTGCACTGAACACTGAAGCTTTCTTT. This encodes CASSPPGGVALNTEAFF. The chain recombines TRBV18 with TRBJ1-1; weak D call: TRBD1 (5 bases). Deletions cut 0 bases from V and 0 bases from J, with 14 bases between. CDR1 is KGHSH and CDR2 is LQKENI in the germline V gene. The CDR3 is made up of 17 amino acids.

The rearrangement links TRBV7-9 to TRBJ2-3; TRBD1 matches at 7 bases. The germline gives CDR1 SEHNR, CDR2 FQNEAQ (reference sequence). The V segment lost 8 bases and the J segment 1 base; nucleotides outside the gene matches: 9. The CDR3 has 15 amino acids. The CDR3 reads CASEKQGVGTDTQYF. CDR3 coding DNA: TGTGCCAGCGAAAAGCAGGGGGTCGGCACAGATACGCAGTATTTT.

The chain is built from TRBV6-5 and TRBJ1-2; D is unresolved. Germline assignment: CDR1 MNHEY and CDR2 SVGAGI. The V gene lost 4 bases and the J gene lost 4 bases, with 10 bases spanning the gap. This CDR3 spans 13 amino acids. The CDR3 DNA sequence: TGTGCCAGCAGTTTGGCCCACGGCTATGGCTACACCTTC. Encoded protein: CASSLAHGYGYTF.

The CDR3 here is CASSKERSRVEGVNEKLFF. The CDR3 DNA reads TGTGCCAGCAGCAAAGAAAGAAGCAGGGTTGAGGGGGTTAATGAAAAACTGTTTTTT. The rearrangement joins TRBV21-1 to TRBJ1-4; the D segment call TRBD1 is taken from the table without a DNA check. TRBV21-1 is a recognized pseudogene. The CDR3 runs to 19 residues.

V gene TRBV28 combines with J gene TRBJ2-2; TRBD2 matches at 10 bases. This CDR3 is built from 15 residues. CDR1 is MDHEN and CDR2 is SYDVKM in the germline V gene. Losses at the gene ends were 1 base for V and 9 bases for J; bases not matched to a gene: 5. CDR3 DNA sequence: TGTGCCAGCAGTTTATCTAGCGGGGGCCACCGGGAGCTGTTTTTT. Protein product: CASSLSSGGHRELFF.

The chain uses TRBV11-2 and TRBJ2-7, with TRBD2 matching over 7 bases. V lost 1 base and J lost 0; bases outside the gene matches: 3. Germline CDR1 reads SGHAT; CDR2 reads FQNNGV. CDR3 length: 15 residues. CDR3 sequence reads: CASSLVGRYSYEQYF. For the CDR3, the DNA is TGTGCCAGCAGCTTAGTCGGGAGGTACTCCTACGAGCAGTACTTC.

The chain uses TRBV6-1 and TRBJ1-1, with no clear D. The CDR3 extends over 14 amino acids. V was pared by 8 bases and J by 3 bases, with 16 bases between. CDR1 and CDR2 from the germline V gene are MNHNS and SASEGT. The CDR3 DNA is TGTGCCAGCGGGAGGACGGACGATTACACTGAAGCTTTCTTT. Its protein product is CASGRTDDYTEAFF.

V and J are TRBV4-2 and TRBJ1-4, with TRBD1 as a possible D gene (5 bases). Trimming removed 1 base at V and 7 bases at J, with 10 bases between. The CDR3 is 14 amino acids. Germline assignment: CDR1 LGHNA and CDR2 YNFKEQ. CDR3 coding DNA: TGTGCCAGCAGCCAAGTTTCGGGGGGTGAAAAACTGTTTTTT. Its translation is CASSQVSGGEKLFF.

The chain carries TRBV5-8 and TRBJ2-3; no clear D gene. The ends were cut back, 2 bases at V and 2 bases at J, with 9 bases in the middle. Looked up from germline, CDR1 is SGHTS and CDR2 is YDEGEE. The CDR3 runs 14 residues. In DNA form, the CDR3 reads TGTGCCAGCAGCTTAGGTTGGATCACAGATACGCAGTATTTT. This codes for CASSLGWITDTQYF.

V usage is TRBV7-6 and J usage is TRBJ2-6; D is uncertain. Trimming took 6 bases from V and 1 from J, leaving 10 bases between them. The CDR3 runs 15 residues. Germline V lookup: CDR1 SGHVS, CDR2 FNYEAQ. CDR3 bases: TGTGCCAGCAGTCGTGATGATTCTGGGGCCAACGTCCTGACTTTC. This translates into CASSRDDSGANVLTF.

The genes are TRBV6-5 and TRBJ2-7; D may be TRBD1 (5 bases). The CDR3 loop spans 15 amino acids. CDR1 and CDR2 from the germline V gene are MNHEY and SVGAGI. V lost 7 bases to trimming and J lost 3 bases, with 19 bases between them. The CDR3 DNA reads TGTGCCAGCACTTCTTCACAGGCCGCATACTACGAGCAGTACTTC. Amino acid sequence: CASTSSQAAYYEQYF.

This chain joins TRBV7-2 and TRBJ2-4; D is perhaps TRBD2 (6 bases). There are 14 residues in the CDR3. Trimming took 3 bases from V and 6 from J, leaving 12 bases between them. Germline V gene sequence: CDR1 SGHTA, CDR2 FQGNSA. DNA of the CDR3: TGTGCCAGCAGCTTGGGAGCGGGTCTAAACATTCAGTACTTC. Encoded protein: CASSLGAGLNIQYF. Full variable domain (missing parts from reference TRBV7-2 and TRBJ2-4): GAGVSQSPSNKVTEKGKDVELRCDPISGHTALYWYRQSLGQGLEFLIYFQGNSAPDKSGLPSDRFSAERTGGSVSTLTIQRTQQEDSAVYLCASSLGAGLNIQYFGAGTRLSVL.

Notes on this clone: This sample also contains other DNA sequences that code for the same CDR3. The chain carries TRBV18 and TRBJ2-5; D not certain. The germline V gene has CDR1 KGHSH and CDR2 LQKENI. Trimming stripped 6 bases from V and 2 bases from J, with 13 bases between. The CDR3 runs to 14 residues. CDR3 sequence: CASSLTGVQETQYF. The CDR3 DNA follows: TGTGCCAGCTCGCTCACGGGCGTACAAGAGACCCAGTACTTC.